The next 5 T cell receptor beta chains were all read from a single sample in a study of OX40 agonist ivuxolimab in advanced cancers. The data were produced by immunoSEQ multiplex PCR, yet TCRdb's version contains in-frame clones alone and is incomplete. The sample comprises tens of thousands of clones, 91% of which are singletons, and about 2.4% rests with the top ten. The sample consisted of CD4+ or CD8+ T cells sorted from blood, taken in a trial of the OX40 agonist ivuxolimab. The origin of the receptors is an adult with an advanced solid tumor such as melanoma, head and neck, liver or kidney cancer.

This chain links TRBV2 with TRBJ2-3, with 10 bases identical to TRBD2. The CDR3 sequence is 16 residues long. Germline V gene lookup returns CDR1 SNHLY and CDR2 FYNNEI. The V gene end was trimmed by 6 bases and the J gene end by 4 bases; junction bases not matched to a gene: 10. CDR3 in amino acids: CASRKMTSGSADTQYF. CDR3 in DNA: TGTGCCAGCAGAAAAATGACTAGCGGGTCTGCAGATACGCAGTATTTT.

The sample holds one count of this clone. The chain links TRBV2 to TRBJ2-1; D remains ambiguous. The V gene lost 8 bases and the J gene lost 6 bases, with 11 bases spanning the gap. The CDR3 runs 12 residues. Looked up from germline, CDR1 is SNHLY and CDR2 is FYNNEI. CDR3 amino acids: CASLRRSNEQFF. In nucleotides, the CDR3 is TGTGCCAGCCTACGTAGGTCCAATGAGCAGTTCTTC.

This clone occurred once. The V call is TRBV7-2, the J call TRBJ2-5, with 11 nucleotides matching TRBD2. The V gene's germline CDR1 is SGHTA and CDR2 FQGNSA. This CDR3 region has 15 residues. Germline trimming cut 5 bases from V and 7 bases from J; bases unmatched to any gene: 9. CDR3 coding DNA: TGTGCCAGCAGCCGCGTAGCGGGAGGGGGGGCGACCCAGTACTTC. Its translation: CASSRVAGGGATQYF. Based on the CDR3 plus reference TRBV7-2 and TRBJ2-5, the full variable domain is GAGVSQSPSNKVTEKGKDVELRCDPISGHTALYWYRQSLGQGLEFLIYFQGNSAPDKSGLPSDRFSAERTGGSVSTLTIQRTQQEDSAVYLCASSRVAGGGATQYFGPGTRLLVL.

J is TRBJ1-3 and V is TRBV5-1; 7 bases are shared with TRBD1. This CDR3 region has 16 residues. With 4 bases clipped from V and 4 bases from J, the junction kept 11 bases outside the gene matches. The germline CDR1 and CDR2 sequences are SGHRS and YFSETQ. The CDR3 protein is CASSMGQPERGNTIYF. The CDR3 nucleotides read TGCGCCAGCAGCATGGGACAGCCTGAGAGAGGAAACACCATATATTTT.

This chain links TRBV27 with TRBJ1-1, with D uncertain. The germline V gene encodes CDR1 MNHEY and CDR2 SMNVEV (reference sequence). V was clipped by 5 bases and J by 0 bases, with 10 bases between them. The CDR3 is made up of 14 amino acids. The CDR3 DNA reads TGTGCCAGCAGTGCCTCGAGGGTGAACACTGAAGCTTTCTTT. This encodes CASSASRVNTEAFF.